This is a list of T cell receptor beta chains from one sample in a study of blood T cell repertoires in COVID-19. The table came from immunoSEQ multiplex PCR; TCRdb's copy has only in-frame clones and leaves some out. The sample has over 150,000 clones, approximately 79% seen once. The sample comprised peripheral blood. All receptors derive from a woman in her 70s with acute or convalescent COVID-19. CDR3s leave out the opening cysteine and the closing phenylalanine or tryptophan. Fields, in order: J gene, V gene, CDR3 protein.

TRBJ1-4 TRBV7-8 ASSLVNQGLGEKLF
TRBJ1-1 TRBV19 ASSQRQGTSVSAF
TRBJ1-1 TRBV5-1 ASSLAPGSTEAF
TRBJ2-5 TRBV7-8 ASTGPTNGQETQY
TRBJ2-7 TRBV20-1 SASTSGGYEQY
TRBJ1-5 TRBV20-1 SASIQGATQPQH
TRBJ2-3 TRBV7-9 ASSSQRTSGTDTQY
TRBJ2-7 TRBV5-1 ASSSTGYEQY
TRBJ2-1 TRBV2 ASSYLKRDEQF
TRBJ2-5 TRBV2 ASSETRLAGGETQY
TRBJ2-5 TRBV3-1/TRBV3-2 ASSQDGTGKETQY
TRBJ2-7 TRBV3-1/TRBV3-2 ASSPQRVPYEQY
TRBJ2-7 TRBV3-1/TRBV3-2 ASSRGQGIAGVADEQY
TRBJ1-1 TRBV5-5 ASSLVPGPPTEAF
TRBJ2-1 TRBV29-1 SVVPGPGGNEQF
TRBJ2-5 TRBV7-9 ASRKRGQELSETQY
TRBJ2-5 TRBV27 ASSFRGKETQY
TRBJ2-7 TRBV5-1 ASSFEGDPYEQY
TRBJ2-1 TRBV29-1 SVESLAGAGEQF
TRBJ2-1 TRBV6-6 ASTPSGGRARNEQF
TRBJ1-4 TRBV2 ASRQTGGGEKLF
TRBJ1-4 TRBV2 ASSSDRGAEKLF
TRBJ2-2 TRBV6-5 ASSFDRQTGELF
TRBJ2-7 TRBV7-2 ASSLVGSDPSYEQY
TRBJ1-1 TRBV7-2 ASSVEQSTEAF
TRBJ1-1 TRBV5-4 ASSIQGVSTEAF
TRBJ2-1 TRBV10-2 ASSESRATEQF
TRBJ2-5 TRBV9 ASSVGRGFTETQY
TRBJ2-7 TRBV6-5 ASTPTSGSIYEQY
TRBJ2-2 TRBV19 ASRTGLAITGELF
TRBJ1-6 TRBV19 ASSTLPPGQWNSPLH
TRBJ2-7 TRBV19 ATLGPYEQY
TRBJ2-2 TRBV5-1 ASSLSGVNTGELF
TRBJ2-1 TRBV18 ASSPAGRAWNEQF
TRBJ2-1 TRBV24-1 ATSGQRSYNEQF
TRBJ1-1 TRBV4-2 ASSRSTELNTEAF
TRBJ2-2 TRBV5-1 ASSQGLAGVVAGELF
TRBJ1-6 TRBV30 AWSVIGQGASPLH
TRBJ2-7 TRBV11-2 ASSLVGGEQY
TRBJ2-3 TRBV12-3/TRBV12-4 ASSLLVRDTQY
TRBJ2-7 TRBV25-1 ASSPRTVDNYEQY
TRBJ2-2 TRBV2 ASSPGGRTGELF
TRBJ2-1 TRBV28 ASTPNSGGYNEQF
TRBJ2-1 TRBV19 ASSSTGALLVEQF
TRBJ2-7 TRBV10-1 ASSDRWTGAAYEQY
TRBJ1-3 TRBV9 ASSVDGGSSGNTIY
TRBJ2-7 TRBV5-6 ASSLAGSGRRAYEQY
TRBJ2-7 TRBV7-3 ASSLGLASDEQY
TRBJ2-7 TRBV3-1/TRBV3-2 ASSLLAANYEQY
TRBJ2-3 TRBV15 ATSRTGLAGGPDTQY
TRBJ2-7 TRBV4-2 ASSQDFSGFYEQY
TRBJ1-1 TRBV5-1 ASSQGTENTEAF
TRBJ2-5 TRBV2 ASRVQGAQETQY
TRBJ2-3 TRBV5-1 ASSVRGTSEDTQY
TRBJ2-7 TRBV5-1 ASSLPGGLYEQY